The clone carrying this TCR beta chain was observed many times. Its antigen is not identified. The library was built from about 400 ng RNA with molecular barcoded adaptors for alpha/delta and beta/gamma chains. TCRdb called the reads again in MiXCR, with one record for every CDR3 protein. The sample has some 140,000 distinct CDR3 sequences; 13% are singletons. Germline CDR1 and CDR2: DFQATT and SNEGSKA (reference sequence). Trimming cost V 5 bases and J 6 bases, with 10 bases left between them. The CDR3 is 11 residues long. This record belongs to a study of read filtering for tumor transcriptome and immune sequencing. Study-level background: Transcriptome libraries were built from DNase-treated RNA.

Notes on the study in general: Sorted CD138-negative bone marrow cells were not purified T cells. Single-read clonotypes: roughly four fifths of IR-seq clonotypes (approximately 4% of reads), 65% to 75% of RNA-seq clonotypes (under 50% of reads).

This chain links TRBV20-1 with TRBJ1-2; D possibly corresponds to TRBD1 (5 bases). The TCR comes from a donor over 35 with multiple myeloma. The sample comprised a population of CD138-negative cells sorted from bone marrow. The CDR3 reads CSAPSRDGYTF. In DNA, the CDR3 is TGCAGTGCTCCTTCCAGGGATGGCTACACCTTC.